This entry lists 7 T cell receptor beta chains sequenced from one sample in a study of shared clonotypes between healthy human individuals. The repertoire was sequenced with immunoSEQ multiplex PCR; TCRdb's copy has only in-frame clones and lacks some. This sample has around 510,000 clones, with roughly 95% found just once. Input material: naive CD4+ T cells sorted from blood. Subset: CD45RA+ positively selected. These TCRs come from a woman under 40 in good health.

As regards this clone: Other DNA sequences from this sample encode an identical CDR3 as well. The rearrangement uses TRBV18 and TRBJ1-1; no definite D call. V lost 2 bases to trimming and J lost 2 bases, with 9 bases between them. CDR1 and CDR2 (germline): KGHSH, LQKENI. The CDR3 is 14 amino acids. The CDR3 loop reads CASSPGHLNTEAFF. The DNA for the CDR3 is TGTGCCAGCTCACCAGGGCACTTAAACACTGAAGCTTTCTTT.

The V gene is TRBV21-1, the J gene TRBJ2-5; the table's D call of TRBD1 was not tested on the DNA. TRBV21-1 is listed as a pseudogene. CDR3 length: 17 residues. CDR3 loop: CASSSLKGQHLQETQYF. The CDR3 DNA reads TGTGCCAGCAGCTCATTGAAGGGACAGCACCTCCAAGAGACCCAGTACTTC.

The J gene is TRBJ1-5, the V gene TRBV7-9, with a weak D call TRBD1 (6 bases). V gave up 5 bases and J gave up 5 bases, with 10 bases separating them. The V gene's germline CDR1 is SEHNR and CDR2 FQNEAQ (reference sequence). The length of the CDR3 is 13 residues. The CDR3 spells CASSRQEDQPQHF. CDR3 sequence (DNA): TGTGCCAGCAGCAGACAGGAGGATCAGCCCCAGCATTTT.

The V gene is TRBV5-4, the J gene TRBJ1-4; no clear D gene. The CDR3 is made up of 14 amino acids. V was shortened by 4 bases and J by 6 bases, with 13 bases between the two germline ends. The germline gives CDR1 SGHNT, CDR2 YYREEE (reference sequence). The CDR3 is CASSPDWDDEKLFF. The DNA for the CDR3 is TGTGCCAGCAGCCCGGACTGGGATGATGAAAAACTGTTTTTT. Supplemented by reference TRBV5-4 and TRBJ1-4, the full variable domain reads ETGVTQSPTHLIKTRGQQVTLRCSSQSGHNTVSWYQQALGQGPQFIFQYYREEENGRGNFPPRFSGLQFPNYSSELNVNALELDDSALYLCASSPDWDDEKLFFGSGTQLSVL.

The chain carries TRBV29-1 and TRBJ1-2; the D is unclear. Per germline, CDR1 SQVTM and CDR2 ANQGSEA. This CDR3 contains 11 residues. The ends were cut back, 3 bases at V and 2 bases at J, with 4 bases in the middle. CDR3 in amino acids: CSVEANYGYTF. CDR3 coding DNA: TGCAGCGTTGAGGCAAACTATGGCTACACCTTC.

Only one count was recorded for this clone. This chain connects TRBV4-1 to TRBJ2-5; the match to TRBD2 covers 9 bases. CDR1 and CDR2 (germline): MGHRA, YSYEKL. With V trimmed by 1 base and J by 5 bases, 5 bases remained unmatched. CDR3 length equals 15 residues. In nucleotides, the CDR3 is TGCGCCAGCAGCCAAGGGTTAGCGGGAGTGGAGACCCAGTACTTC. Translation: CASSQGLAGVETQYF.

CDR3 sequence: CASSYEGGIQETQYF. CDR3 coding DNA: TGTGCCAGCAGTTACGAGGGGGGGATCCAAGAGACCCAGTACTTC. V gene TRBV6-5 combines with J gene TRBJ2-5; D possibly corresponds to TRBD2 (7 bases). The germline CDR1 and CDR2 sequences are MNHEY and SVGAGI. Trimming stripped 2 bases from V and 1 base from J, with 11 bases between. CDR3 length equals 15 residues.